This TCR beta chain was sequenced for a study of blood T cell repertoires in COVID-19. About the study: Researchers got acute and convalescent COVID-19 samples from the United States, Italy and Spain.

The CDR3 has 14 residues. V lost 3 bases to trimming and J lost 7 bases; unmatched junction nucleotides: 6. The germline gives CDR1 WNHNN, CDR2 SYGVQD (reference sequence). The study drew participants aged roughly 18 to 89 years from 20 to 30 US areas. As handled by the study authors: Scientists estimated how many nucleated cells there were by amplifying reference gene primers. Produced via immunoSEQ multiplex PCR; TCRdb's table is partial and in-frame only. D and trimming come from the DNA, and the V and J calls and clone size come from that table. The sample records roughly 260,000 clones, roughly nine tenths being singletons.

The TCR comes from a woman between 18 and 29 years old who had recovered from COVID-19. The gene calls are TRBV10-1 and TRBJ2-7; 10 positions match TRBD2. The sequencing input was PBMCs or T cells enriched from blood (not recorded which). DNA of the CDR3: TGCGCCAGCAGTGAAAGCGGGAGGGCCGGGGAGCAGTACTTC. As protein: CASSESGRAGEQYF.